Each of the 31 T cell receptor beta chains below was sequenced from the same sample in a study of shared clonotypes between healthy human individuals (TCRdb year 2020). Libraries came from the immunoSEQ multiplex PCR assay. Not all clones reach the TCRdb copy of this immuneACCESS table, which keeps in-frame sequences only. Checked studies attribute under half of the gap to unresolved V genes and leave the rest unexplained. Across this sample there are about 180,000 clones, with around 93% seen only once. The top ten hold 0.067% of the sample. Sequencing used naive CD4+ T cells sorted from blood. In light of the paper, this sample's cell subset or site label describes: CD45RA+ positively selected. All receptors derive from a woman between 25 and 40 years old in good health.

Note on this clone: A read error may produce the germline difference seen at one junction end. The chain combines TRBV6-5 with TRBJ2-2; the D gene is possibly TRBD2 (5 bases). Germline V gene sequence: CDR1 MNHEY, CDR2 SVGAGI. This CDR3 has 12 residues. The CDR3 nucleotides are TGTGCCAGCAGTTACCTGTCTGGGGAGCTGCTTTTT. This codes for CASSYLSGELLF.

This chain uses TRBV19 with TRBJ1-5, with D maybe TRBD1 (6 bases). V lost 7 bases to trimming and J lost 0 bases, with 16 bases between them. Per the germline V gene, CDR1 is LNHDA and CDR2 is SQIVND (reference sequence). The CDR3 contains 16 residues. The CDR3 DNA follows: TGTGCCAGTATCCCGAGGGGGGTCCATAGCAATCAGCCCCAGCATTTT. Translated, it gives CASIPRGVHSNQPQHF.

V is TRBV10-3 and J is TRBJ2-2, with D possibly matching TRBD1 (6 bases). The CDR3 loop spans 14 amino acids. Germline V gives CDR1 ENHRY, CDR2 SYGVKD. V gave up 6 bases and J gave up 6 bases, with 14 bases separating them. CDR3: CAISLGQSPGELFF. CDR3 nucleotide sequence: TGTGCCATCAGCCTCGGACAGTCCCCCGGGGAGCTGTTTTTT.

V usage is TRBV11-2 and J usage is TRBJ1-1; perhaps TRBD1 as D (5 bases). CDR3 size: 14 residues. V was clipped by 2 bases and J by 5 bases, with 12 bases between them. In germline, CDR1 is SGHAT, CDR2 FQNNGV. This CDR3 is CASSLFRAGTEAFF. The CDR3 DNA reads as TGTGCCAGCAGCTTATTTAGGGCAGGGACTGAAGCTTTCTTT.

This chain joins TRBV7-8 and TRBJ2-7; 8 bases map to TRBD2. The V and J ends lost 5 bases and 2 bases, in that order; junction bases with no gene match: 8. The germline V gene encodes CDR1 SGHVS and CDR2 FQNEAQ. The CDR3 loop spans 15 amino acids. This CDR3 is CASSPGGVRTYEQYF. The CDR3 coding sequence is TGTGCCAGCAGCCCCGGGGGGGTCCGTACCTACGAGCAGTACTTC.

This clone came up a few times. The rearrangement links TRBV7-9 to TRBJ2-7, with 13 bases lining up with TRBD2. V lost 0 bases and J lost 6; bases outside the gene matches: 2. Germline V gene lookup returns CDR1 SEHNR and CDR2 FQNEAQ (reference sequence). The CDR3 is 15 amino acids. CDR3 in DNA: TGTGCCAGCAGCTTAGCCGGACTAGCGGGAGCCGAGCAGTACTTC. Translated, it gives CASSLAGLAGAEQYF.

The rearrangement links TRBV5-1 to TRBJ1-2; TRBD1 matches 7 bases. Germline CDR1 and CDR2: SGHRS and YFSETQ. There are 17 residues in the CDR3. The J segment lost 7 bases and the V segment lost 1 base, leaving 16 bases of the junction unmatched. The CDR3 DNA sequence: TGCGCCAGCAGCTTGCTTGGACAGGCCGACCTCGGGGGTGGCTACACCTTC. Translated, it gives CASSLLGQADLGGGYTF.

The chain has TRBV2 and TRBJ2-5, with a weak D call TRBD1 (6 bases). CDR3 length equals 15 residues. Germline V gene data show CDR1 as SNHLY and CDR2 as FYNNEI. Trimming cost V 1 base and J 5 bases, with 14 bases left between them. CDR3: CASSEDRATYETQYF. DNA of the CDR3: TGTGCCAGCAGTGAAGACAGGGCCACCTATGAGACCCAGTACTTC.

Concerning this clone itself: This sample also contains other DNA sequences that code for the same CDR3. The chain carries TRBV18 and TRBJ1-1, with a possible D match to TRBD1 (5 bases). This CDR3 spans 14 amino acids. The V gene's germline CDR1 is KGHSH and CDR2 LQKENI. V lost 2 bases and J lost 0, with 7 bases in between. The chain's CDR3 is CASSPGTVNTEAFF. The CDR3 DNA follows: TGTGCCAGCTCACCAGGGACGGTGAACACTGAAGCTTTCTTT.

V and J are TRBV27 and TRBJ2-2, with 9 nucleotides matching TRBD2. The junction had 15 bases not matched to a gene; V was cut back by 4 bases and J by 9 bases. Germline assignment: CDR1 MNHEY and CDR2 SMNVEV (reference sequence). The CDR3 has 17 amino acids. In nucleotides, the CDR3 is TGTGCCAGCAGTTCCCCTTCTAGCGGGACCCGACGGAGGGAGCTGTTTTTT. This sequence encodes CASSSPSSGTRRRELFF.

In this sample, this clone turned up once. CDR3 amino acids: CASSLSGQTRNEKLFF. The CDR3 DNA is TGTGCCAGCAGTTTATCAGGTCAGACTCGGAATGAAAAACTGTTTTTT. The rearrangement uses TRBV28 and TRBJ1-4; D not certain. This CDR3 contains 16 residues. Trimming stripped 1 base from V and 5 bases from J, with 14 bases between. Germline lookup yields CDR1 MDHEN and CDR2 SYDVKM.

The J gene is TRBJ1-1, the V gene TRBV7-8; possible D gene TRBD1, 5 bases. The V end lost 6 bases, the J end lost 0 bases, and 8 bases lay between the germline ends. CDR3 length: 13 amino acids. Germline V gene sequence: CDR1 SGHVS, CDR2 FQNEAQ. The CDR3 is CASRMGVNTEAFF. The CDR3 coding sequence is TGTGCCAGCAGAATGGGGGTGAACACTGAAGCTTTCTTT.

The J gene is TRBJ2-7, the V gene TRBV6-6; 9 positions match TRBD2. CDR3 size: 14 residues. CDR1 MNHNY and CDR2 SVGAGI come from the germline V gene (reference sequence). J gave up 1 base and V 6 bases, and 4 bases lay outside the gene matches. The CDR3 sequence is CASRRLADSYEQYF. In nucleotides, the CDR3 is TGTGCCAGCAGGCGACTAGCGGATTCCTACGAGCAGTACTTC.

The rearrangement joins TRBV7-9 to TRBJ1-4; no clear D. The CDR3 is 14 residues long. Per germline, CDR1 SEHNR and CDR2 FQNEAQ (reference sequence). The V end was cut by 4 bases, the J end by 6 bases, with 12 bases between. The CDR3 is CASSSNPGHEKLFF. The CDR3 nucleotides are TGTGCCAGCAGCTCAAACCCCGGACATGAAAAACTGTTTTTT.

The V and J genes are TRBV7-9 and TRBJ2-5; 8 bases match TRBD1. The J call may not be correct, given that the DNA end is closer to TRBJ2-7. Germline-derived CDR1 and CDR2 are SEHNR and FQNEAQ (reference sequence). CDR3 size: 14 residues. In DNA form, the CDR3 reads TGTGCCAGCAGCCCGAGACAGGGGCCTTACGAGCAGTACTTC. Translating it yields CASSPRQGPYEQYF.

The rearrangement uses TRBV6-5 and TRBJ1-5; 7 nucleotides agree with TRBD1. The CDR3 is made up of 14 amino acids. Germline trimming cut 6 bases from V and 0 bases from J; bases unmatched to any gene: 2. Looked up from germline, CDR1 is MNHEY and CDR2 is SVGAGI. The CDR3 reads CASSRGYSNQPQHF. DNA for the CDR3: TGTGCCAGCAGCAGGGGGTATAGCAATCAGCCCCAGCATTTT.

V and J are TRBV4-2 and TRBJ2-2; 7 bases match TRBD2. Germline V gives CDR1 LGHNA, CDR2 YNFKEQ. The ends lost 1 base at V and 6 bases at J; junction bases unmatched: 11. CDR3 length equals 17 residues. CDR3 amino acids: CASSQVAGGSGAGELFF. In DNA, the CDR3 is TGTGCCAGCAGCCAAGTGGCGGGCGGGAGTGGAGCCGGGGAGCTGTTTTTT.

V gene TRBV5-6 combines with J gene TRBJ2-5; a weak D match, TRBD2 (6 bases). From germline, CDR1 is SGHDT and CDR2 YYEEEE. The CDR3 is made up of 14 amino acids. The V and J ends lost 4 bases and 5 bases respectively, with 15 bases between them. The CDR3: CASSDLEGTETQYF. The CDR3 DNA sequence: TGTGCCAGCAGCGACCTGGAGGGGACCGAGACCCAGTACTTC.

As to this clone: Other DNA sequences in this specimen translate into the identical CDR3. The chain links TRBV19 to TRBJ2-1; 11 nucleotides agree with TRBD2. The CDR3 totals 15 residues. V shed 5 bases, J shed 4 bases, and the junction held 4 bases outside the gene matches. CDR1 and CDR2 (germline): LNHDA, SQIVND (reference sequence). The CDR3: CASSPLAGGYNEQFF. For the CDR3, the DNA is TGTGCCAGTAGTCCCCTAGCGGGAGGATACAATGAGCAGTTCTTC. Complete variable domain (other parts from reference TRBV19 and TRBJ2-1): DGGITQSPKYLFRKEGQNVTLSCEQNLNHDAMYWYRQDPGQGLRLIYYSQIVNDFQKGDIAEGYSVSREKKESFPLTVTSAQKNPTAFYLCASSPLAGGYNEQFFGPGTRLTVL.

The rearrangement uses TRBV7-9 and TRBJ2-3, with D uncertain. The CDR3 covers 14 residues. Germline CDR1 is SEHNR and CDR2 is FQNEAQ (reference sequence). V was trimmed by 3 bases and J by 4 bases, leaving 11 bases between them. Here the CDR3 reads CASSFRVLADTQYF. DNA of the CDR3: TGTGCCAGCAGCTTTCGGGTATTAGCAGATACGCAGTATTTT.

V gene TRBV6-6 combines with J gene TRBJ1-5, with 7 nucleotides matching TRBD1. Germline CDR1 and CDR2: MNHNY and SVGAGI (reference sequence). J was trimmed by 0 bases and V by 6 bases; bases with no gene match: 5. The CDR3 runs to 15 residues. As DNA, the CDR3 is TGTGCCAGCAGCCGGACAGGCAATAGCAATCAGCCCCAGCATTTT. It translates to CASSRTGNSNQPQHF.

The V gene is TRBV19, the J gene TRBJ1-1, with D perhaps TRBD1 (6 bases). This CDR3 region has 14 residues. Trimming removed 6 bases from V and 5 bases from J, with 16 bases in between. CDR1 is LNHDA, CDR2 SQIVND, per germline (reference sequence). The chain's CDR3 is CASSDSGVRTEAFF. The CDR3 DNA reads as TGTGCCAGTAGCGACTCAGGGGTCCGAACTGAAGCTTTCTTT.

In this sample, this clone turned up a few times. V usage is TRBV29-1 and J usage is TRBJ1-3, with D hard to call. Looked up from germline, CDR1 is SQVTM and CDR2 is ANQGSEA. The CDR3 contains 13 residues. V was pared by 1 base and J by 2 bases, with 6 bases between. CDR3 DNA sequence: TGCAGCGTTGAAGGAGGTGCTGGAAACACCATATATTTT. Translated, it gives CSVEGGAGNTIYF.

The V call is TRBV28, the J call TRBJ2-3; no clear D gene. Germline lookup yields CDR1 MDHEN and CDR2 SYDVKM. The ends were cut back, 7 bases at V and 2 bases at J, with 13 bases in the middle. This CDR3 has 14 residues. The CDR3 region has the DNA TGTGCCAGCAAGCCGAGTCTCCCCACAGATACGCAGTATTTT. Its protein product is CASKPSLPTDTQYF.

V and J are TRBV4-2 and TRBJ2-7; 7 nucleotides agree with TRBD1. The CDR3 is 15 residues long. J was trimmed by 6 bases and V by 4 bases; bases with no gene match: 12. Germline V gene lookup returns CDR1 LGHNA and CDR2 YNFKEQ. DNA of the CDR3: TGTGCCAGCAGCCCGGGCTCCGAGACAGGGATCGAGCAGTACTTC. It codes for CASSPGSETGIEQYF.

The V call is TRBV6-5, the J call TRBJ2-5, with 9 bases identical to TRBD2. The DNA end lines up better with TRBJ2-7; the J call may be wrong. Germline-derived CDR1 and CDR2 are MNHEY and SVGAGI. The CDR3 is 16 residues long. CDR3 sequence (DNA): TGTGCCAGCAGTTATCGCCCAGCGGGAGGACGTTACGAGCAGTACTTC. Protein sequence: CASSYRPAGGRYEQYF.

The V and J genes are TRBV27 and TRBJ2-7; TRBD2 matches at 12 bases. CDR1 MNHEY and CDR2 SMNVEV come from the germline V gene (reference sequence). The J segment lost 4 bases and the V segment lost 5 bases, leaving 9 bases of the junction unmatched. This CDR3 comprises 16 residues. CDR3 DNA sequence: TGTGCCAGCAGTGGCTTAGGACTAGCGGGACGGTACGAGCAGTACTTC. Protein: CASSGLGLAGRYEQYF.

The V call is TRBV27, the J call TRBJ2-5; 10 bases match TRBD2. The end of the DNA is better explained by TRBJ2-7, so the J call may be wrong. CDR1 MNHEY and CDR2 SMNVEV come from the germline V gene (reference sequence). The CDR3 has 16 amino acids. CDR3 in amino acids: CASSPSGRALAHEQYF. The DNA of the CDR3 is TGTGCCAGCAGTCCAAGCGGGAGGGCCCTCGCGCACGAGCAGTACTTC.

V usage is TRBV7-9 and J usage is TRBJ2-7, with D maybe TRBD2 (5 bases). The CDR3 is made up of 18 amino acids. The germline V and J ends were trimmed by 2 bases and 0 bases, with 20 bases remaining between them. Germline V gene lookup returns CDR1 SEHNR and CDR2 FQNEAQ (reference sequence). The CDR3 DNA reads as TGTGCCAGCAGCTTACGTACCGACTCTCTAGCAGGCTCCTACGAGCAGTACTTC. Translation gives CASSLRTDSLAGSYEQYF. Using reference TRBV7-9 and TRBJ2-7 for the parts outside the CDR3, the full variable domain is DTGVSQNPRHKITKRGQNVTFRCDPISEHNRLYWYRQTLGQGPEFLTYFQNEAQLEKSRLLSDRFSAERPKGSFSTLEIQRTEQGDSAMYLCASSLRTDSLAGSYEQYFGPGTRLTVT.

V gene TRBV5-4 combines with J gene TRBJ2-5, with D unclear. The J call may be wrong; the DNA end is better matched by TRBJ2-7. The V gene's germline CDR1 is SGHNT and CDR2 YYREEE (reference sequence). The CDR3 totals 15 residues. The CDR3 here is CASSRRTPTSYEQYF. The CDR3 DNA sequence: TGTGCCAGCAGCCGGAGAACACCTACCTCCTACGAGCAGTACTTC.

J is TRBJ1-2 and V is TRBV27; possible D gene TRBD1, 6 bases. The germline V gene has CDR1 MNHEY and CDR2 SMNVEV (reference sequence). The V gene lost 3 bases and the J gene lost 5 bases, with 19 bases spanning the gap. The length of the CDR3 is 16 residues. The CDR3 region is CASSFMGGARIYGYTF. CDR3 coding DNA: TGTGCCAGCAGTTTTATGGGGGGGGCGAGGATATATGGCTACACCTTC.